This T cell receptor (beta chain) was recovered during a study of neurological immune-mediated disorders. Whole-study findings and limits: None of the CDR3 amino acid sequences found in expanded clones was shared across subjects. This suggests that the TCR-beta repertoires were private in all groups.

Synthesis of cDNA was performed by 5'RACE using 10-nucleotide random UMIs. Every sequencing run gave over 190 million TCR-beta sequences, taken from 15-18 subjects. One entry per CDR3 protein, called by TCRdb with MiXCR from the 5' RACE reads. Of 18,000 or so distinct CDR3 sequences in the sample, less than 15% were seen once. With 2 bases clipped from V and 4 bases from J, the junction kept 6 bases outside the gene matches. This CDR3 is 15 amino acids long. The germline gives CDR1 KGHSH, CDR2 LQKENI. The T cells used for sorted libraries numbered roughly 970,000, either CD4+ or CD8+. In regard to this clonotype: The antigen remains undetermined.

This TCR came from a woman in her sixties with HTLV-1-associated myelopathy (HAM/TSP). Sequenced material: CD4+ T cells from blood. J is TRBJ1-1 and V is TRBV18, with 8 bases identical to TRBD1. CDR3 amino acids: CASSPWTGMGTEAFF. CDR3 nucleotides: TGTGCCAGCTCACCATGGACAGGGATGGGCACTGAAGCTTTCTTT.